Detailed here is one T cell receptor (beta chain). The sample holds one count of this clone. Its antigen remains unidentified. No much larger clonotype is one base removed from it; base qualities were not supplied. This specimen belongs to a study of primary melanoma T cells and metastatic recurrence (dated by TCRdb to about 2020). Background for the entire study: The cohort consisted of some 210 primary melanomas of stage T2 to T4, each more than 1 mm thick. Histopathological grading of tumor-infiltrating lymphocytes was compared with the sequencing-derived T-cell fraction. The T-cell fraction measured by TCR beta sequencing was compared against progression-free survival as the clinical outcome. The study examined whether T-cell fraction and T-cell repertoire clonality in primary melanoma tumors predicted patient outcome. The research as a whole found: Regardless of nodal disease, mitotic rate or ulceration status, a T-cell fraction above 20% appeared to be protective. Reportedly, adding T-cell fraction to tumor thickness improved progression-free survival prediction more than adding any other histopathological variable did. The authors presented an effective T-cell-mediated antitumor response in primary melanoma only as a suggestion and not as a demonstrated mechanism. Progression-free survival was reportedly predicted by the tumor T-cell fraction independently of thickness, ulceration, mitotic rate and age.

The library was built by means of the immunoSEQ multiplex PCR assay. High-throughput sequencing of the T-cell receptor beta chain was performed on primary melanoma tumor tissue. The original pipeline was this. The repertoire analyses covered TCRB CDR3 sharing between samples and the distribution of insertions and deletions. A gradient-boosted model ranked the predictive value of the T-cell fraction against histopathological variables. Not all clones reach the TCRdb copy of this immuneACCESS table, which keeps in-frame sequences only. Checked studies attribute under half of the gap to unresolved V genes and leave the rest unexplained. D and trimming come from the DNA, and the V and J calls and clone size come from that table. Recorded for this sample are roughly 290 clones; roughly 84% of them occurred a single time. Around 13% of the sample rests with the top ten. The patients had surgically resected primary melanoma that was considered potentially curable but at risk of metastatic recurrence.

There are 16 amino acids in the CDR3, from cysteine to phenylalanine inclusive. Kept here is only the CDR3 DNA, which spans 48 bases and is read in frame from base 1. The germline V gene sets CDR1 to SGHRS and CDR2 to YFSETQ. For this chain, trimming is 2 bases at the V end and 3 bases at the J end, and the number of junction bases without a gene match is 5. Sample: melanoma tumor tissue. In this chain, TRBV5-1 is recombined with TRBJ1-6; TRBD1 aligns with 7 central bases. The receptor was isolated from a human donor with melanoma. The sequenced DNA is TGCGCCAGCAGCTTTAGCCGGGACAGCTATAATTCACCCCTCCACTTT. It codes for CASSFSRDSYNSPLHF.